In its sample, the clone carrying this TCR beta chain was seen a few times. The authors' processing: Scientists estimated how many nucleated cells there were by amplifying reference gene primers. Assay used: immunoSEQ multiplex PCR; TCRdb lists only in-frame clones, some missing. V and J calls and clone size are given by that table; D and trimming were obtained from the DNA. The top ten clones hold 3.2% of a sample with approximately 470,000 clones, roughly 88% of them seen once. The data were taken from a study of blood T cell repertoires in COVID-19. Looking at the study overall: From the United States, Italy and Spain came samples of acute and convalescent COVID-19. T cells, B-cell-depleted T cells, or PBMCs supplied cDNA or gDNA.

Deletions cut 2 bases from V and 4 bases from J, with 18 bases between. Germline V CDR1 and CDR2: MDHEN, SYDVKM. CDR3 length: 16 residues. This sequence was found in a human donor in a cohort sampled during active COVID-19. The specimen sequenced was peripheral blood. This rearrangement joins TRBV28 to TRBJ2-7, with a possible D match to TRBD1 (6 bases). The DNA for the CDR3 is TGTGCCAGCAGTTTAGCGCCAGGGGCGGTCGAATACGAGCAGTACTTC. Translation gives CASSLAPGAVEYEQYF.